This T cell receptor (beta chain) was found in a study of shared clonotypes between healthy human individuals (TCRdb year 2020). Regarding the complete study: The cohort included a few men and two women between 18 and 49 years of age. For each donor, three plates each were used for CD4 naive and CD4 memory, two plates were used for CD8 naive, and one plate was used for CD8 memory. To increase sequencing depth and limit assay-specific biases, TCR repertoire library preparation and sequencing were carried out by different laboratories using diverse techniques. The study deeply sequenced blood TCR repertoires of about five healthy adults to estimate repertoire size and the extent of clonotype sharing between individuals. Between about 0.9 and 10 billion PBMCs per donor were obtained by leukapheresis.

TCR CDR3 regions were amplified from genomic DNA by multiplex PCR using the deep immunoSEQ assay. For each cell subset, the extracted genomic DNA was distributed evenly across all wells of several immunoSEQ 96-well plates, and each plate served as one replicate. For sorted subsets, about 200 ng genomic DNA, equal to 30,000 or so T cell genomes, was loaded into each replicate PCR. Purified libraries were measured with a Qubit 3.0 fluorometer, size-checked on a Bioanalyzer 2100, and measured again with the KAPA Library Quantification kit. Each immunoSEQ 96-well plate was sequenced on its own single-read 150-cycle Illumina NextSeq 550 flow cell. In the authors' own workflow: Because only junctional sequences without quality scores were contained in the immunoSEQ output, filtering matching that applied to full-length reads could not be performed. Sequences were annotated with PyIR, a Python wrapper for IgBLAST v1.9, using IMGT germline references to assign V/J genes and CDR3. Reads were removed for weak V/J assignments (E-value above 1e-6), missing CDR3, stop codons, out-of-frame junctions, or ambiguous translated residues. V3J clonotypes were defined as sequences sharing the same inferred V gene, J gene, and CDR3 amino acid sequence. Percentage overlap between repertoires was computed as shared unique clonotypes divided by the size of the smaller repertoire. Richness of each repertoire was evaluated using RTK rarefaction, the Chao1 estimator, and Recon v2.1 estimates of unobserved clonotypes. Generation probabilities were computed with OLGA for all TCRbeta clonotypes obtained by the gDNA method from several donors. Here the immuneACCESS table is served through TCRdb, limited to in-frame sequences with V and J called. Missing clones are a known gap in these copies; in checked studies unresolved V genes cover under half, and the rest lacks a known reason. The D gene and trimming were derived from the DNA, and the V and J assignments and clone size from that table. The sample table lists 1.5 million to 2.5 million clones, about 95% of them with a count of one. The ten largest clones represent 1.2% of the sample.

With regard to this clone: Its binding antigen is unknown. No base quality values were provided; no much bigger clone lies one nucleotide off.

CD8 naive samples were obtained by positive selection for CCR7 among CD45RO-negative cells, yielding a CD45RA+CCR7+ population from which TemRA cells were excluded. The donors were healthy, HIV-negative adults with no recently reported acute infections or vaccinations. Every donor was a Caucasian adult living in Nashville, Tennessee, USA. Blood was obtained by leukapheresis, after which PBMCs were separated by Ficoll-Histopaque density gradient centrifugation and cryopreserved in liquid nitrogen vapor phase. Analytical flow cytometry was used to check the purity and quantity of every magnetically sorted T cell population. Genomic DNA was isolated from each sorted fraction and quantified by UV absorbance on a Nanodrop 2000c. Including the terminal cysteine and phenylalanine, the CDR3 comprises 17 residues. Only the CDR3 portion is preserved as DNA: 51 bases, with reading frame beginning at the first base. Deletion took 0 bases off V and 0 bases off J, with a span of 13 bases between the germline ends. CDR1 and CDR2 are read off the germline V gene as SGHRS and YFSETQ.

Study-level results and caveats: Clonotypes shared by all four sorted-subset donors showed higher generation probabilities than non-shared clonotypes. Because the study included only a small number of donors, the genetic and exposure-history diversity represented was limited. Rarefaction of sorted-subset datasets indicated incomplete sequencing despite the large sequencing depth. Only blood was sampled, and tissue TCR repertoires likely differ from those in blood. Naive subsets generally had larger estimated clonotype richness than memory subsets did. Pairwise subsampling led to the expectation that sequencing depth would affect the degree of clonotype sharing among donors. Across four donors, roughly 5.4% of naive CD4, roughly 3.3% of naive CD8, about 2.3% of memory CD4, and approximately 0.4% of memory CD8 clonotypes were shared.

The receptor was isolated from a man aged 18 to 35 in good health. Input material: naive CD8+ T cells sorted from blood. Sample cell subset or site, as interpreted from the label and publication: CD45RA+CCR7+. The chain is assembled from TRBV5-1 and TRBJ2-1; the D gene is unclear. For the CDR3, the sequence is CASSLGSGRSSYNEQFF. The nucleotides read TGCGCCAGCAGCTTGGGTTCGGGCCGCAGCTCCTACAATGAGCAGTTCTTC.